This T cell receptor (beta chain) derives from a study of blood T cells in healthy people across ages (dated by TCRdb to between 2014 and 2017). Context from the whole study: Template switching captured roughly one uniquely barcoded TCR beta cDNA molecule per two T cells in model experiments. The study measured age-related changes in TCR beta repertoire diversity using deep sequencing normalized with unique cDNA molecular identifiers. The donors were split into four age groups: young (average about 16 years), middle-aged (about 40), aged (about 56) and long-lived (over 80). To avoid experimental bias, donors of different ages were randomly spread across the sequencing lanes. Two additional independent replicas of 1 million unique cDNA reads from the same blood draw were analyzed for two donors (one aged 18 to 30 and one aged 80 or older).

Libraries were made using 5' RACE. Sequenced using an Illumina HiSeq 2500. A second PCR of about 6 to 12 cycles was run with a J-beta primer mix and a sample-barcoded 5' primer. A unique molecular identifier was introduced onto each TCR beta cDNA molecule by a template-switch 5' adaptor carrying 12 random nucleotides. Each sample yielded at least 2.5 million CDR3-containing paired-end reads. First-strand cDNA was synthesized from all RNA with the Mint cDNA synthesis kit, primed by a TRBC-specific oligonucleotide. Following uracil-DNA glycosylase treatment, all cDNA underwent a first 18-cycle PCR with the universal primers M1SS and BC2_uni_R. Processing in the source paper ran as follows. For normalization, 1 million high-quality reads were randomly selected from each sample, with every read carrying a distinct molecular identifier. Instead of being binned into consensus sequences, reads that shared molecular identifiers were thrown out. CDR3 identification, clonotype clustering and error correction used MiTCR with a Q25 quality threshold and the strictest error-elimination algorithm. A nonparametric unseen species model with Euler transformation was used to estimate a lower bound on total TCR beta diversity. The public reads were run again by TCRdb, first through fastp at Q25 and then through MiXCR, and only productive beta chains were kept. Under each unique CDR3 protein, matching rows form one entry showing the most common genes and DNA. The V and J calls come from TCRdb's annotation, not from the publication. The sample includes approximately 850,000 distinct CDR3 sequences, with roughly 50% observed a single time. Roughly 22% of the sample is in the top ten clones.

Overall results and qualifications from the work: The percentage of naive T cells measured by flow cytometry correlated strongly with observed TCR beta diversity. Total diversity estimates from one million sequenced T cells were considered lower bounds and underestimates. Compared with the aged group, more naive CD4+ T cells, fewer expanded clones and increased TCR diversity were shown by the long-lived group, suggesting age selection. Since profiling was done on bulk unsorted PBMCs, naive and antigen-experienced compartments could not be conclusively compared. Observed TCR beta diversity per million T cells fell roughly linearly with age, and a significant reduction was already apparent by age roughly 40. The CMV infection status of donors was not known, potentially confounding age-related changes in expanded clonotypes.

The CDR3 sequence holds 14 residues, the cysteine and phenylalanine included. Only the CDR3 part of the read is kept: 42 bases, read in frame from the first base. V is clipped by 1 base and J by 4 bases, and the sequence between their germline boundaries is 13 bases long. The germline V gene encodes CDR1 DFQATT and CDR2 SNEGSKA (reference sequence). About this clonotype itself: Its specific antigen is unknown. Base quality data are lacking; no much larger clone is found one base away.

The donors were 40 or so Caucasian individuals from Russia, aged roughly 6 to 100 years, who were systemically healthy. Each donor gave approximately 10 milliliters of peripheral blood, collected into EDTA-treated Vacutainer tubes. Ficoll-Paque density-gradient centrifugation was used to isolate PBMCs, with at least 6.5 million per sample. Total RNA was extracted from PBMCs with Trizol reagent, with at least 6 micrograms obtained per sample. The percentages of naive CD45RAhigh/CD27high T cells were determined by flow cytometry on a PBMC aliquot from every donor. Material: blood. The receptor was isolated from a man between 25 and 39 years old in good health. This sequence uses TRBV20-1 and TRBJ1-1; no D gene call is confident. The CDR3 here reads CSARGDKIPTEAFF. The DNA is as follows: TGCAGTGCTAGAGGAGACAAAATCCCCACTGAAGCTTTCTTT.